The clone carrying this T cell receptor beta chain has ten or more counts. The antigen remains undetermined. Amplified TCR beta CDR3 regions were obtained using RNA transcripts as template. After a first-round RT-PCR with HTBI primers, a second-round multiplex PCR was run. One entry per CDR3 protein, called by TCRdb with MiXCR from the multiplex PCR reads. This table holds tens of thousands of distinct CDR3 sequences, under 55% found once. This entry is derived from a study of Graves' ophthalmopathy and Graves' hyperthyroidism. On the study more broadly: Pretreatment peripheral blood was obtained at initial diagnosis. General study findings and limits: Separation of ophthalmopathy from stable hyperthyroidism was achieved by a 13-signature model, at around 88% sensitivity and 81.08% specificity. The blood repertoire also included most expanded thyroid clonotypes above 0.001 frequency.

The CDR3 is 13 amino acids. Trimming removed 0 bases at V and 10 bases at J, with 11 bases between. The germline gives CDR1 LGHNA, CDR2 YSLEER. A volume of 8 to 10 ml of fresh peripheral blood supplied the PBMCs. The gene calls are TRBV4-3 and TRBJ2-3; the D is unclear. This clonotype was obtained from an adult woman with Graves' ophthalmopathy. The source material was peripheral blood. The CDR3 bases are TGCGCCAGCAGCCAAGATCCGAGTCAGGCGCAGTATTTT. Translation: CASSQDPSQAQYF.